These T cell receptor beta chains were read from a single sample in a study of metastatic and nonmetastatic thyroid tumors. MiXCR was used by TCRdb to re-call the PCR reads. The data show roughly 40,000 clones, with roughly 15% seen just once and approximately 20% held by the top ten. The sample taken for sequencing was blood. The source is a female donor with papillary thyroid cancer or a benign thyroid nodule (not recorded which). Some clones in this sample may be carry-over from other donors' samples. Each CDR3 is given with its conserved first and last residue. Each record gives: clone size, J gene, V gene, D gene, CDR3 protein, CDR3 DNA. The D gene is left open where the match is weak. The size entry is marked missing in some rows and otherwise reads once, few, many or a size class.

>many|TRBJ1-5|TRBV6-2/TRBV6-3|NA
CASTLTGRGQPQHF
TGTGCCAGCACTCTGACGGGGCGCGGTCAGCCCCAGCATTTT
>many|TRBJ2-1|TRBV5-6|NA
CASTFGGLPYNEQFF
TGTGCCAGCACGTTCGGGGGACTCCCGTACAATGAGCAGTTCTTC
>many|TRBJ2-1|TRBV5-8|TRBD2
CASSLTSGYYNEQFF
TGTGCCAGCAGCTTGACTAGCGGGTACTACAATGAGCAGTTCTTC
>many|TRBJ2-7|TRBV28|NA
CASSFRDYEQYF
TGTGCCAGCAGTTTCAGGGATTACGAGCAGTACTTC
>NA|TRBJ1-2|TRBV6-5|TRBD1
CARSYSGQGNYGYTF
TGTGCAAGGAGTTACTCTGGACAGGGAAACTATGGCTACACCTTC
>few|TRBJ1-5|TRBV28|NA
CATHRESYQPQHF
TGTGCCACCCACAGGGAAAGTTATCAGCCCCAGCATTTT
>NA|TRBJ2-7|TRBV19|NA
CASILPLDIPYEQYF
TGTGCCAGTATCCTACCCCTGGACATCCCCTACGAGCAGTACTTC
>NA|TRBJ1-5|TRBV28|NA
CASSSSDSHSNQPQHF
TGTGCCAGCAGTTCCTCGGACAGCCATAGCAATCAGCCCCAGCATTTT
>many|TRBJ1-2|TRBV10-3|TRBD1
CAISDRQGEYGYTF
TGTGCCATCAGTGACCGACAGGGAGAATATGGCTACACCTTC
>NA|TRBJ2-2|TRBV9|NA
CASSALQNTGELFF
TGTGCCAGCAGCGCACTACAGAACACCGGGGAGCTGTTTTTT
>many|TRBJ1-1|TRBV5-1|NA
CASFLFGPGDMNTEAFF
TGCGCCAGCTTCCTCTTTGGTCCAGGGGACATGAACACTGAAGCTTTCTTT
>NA|TRBJ2-1|TRBV28|NA
CASRTSLSYNEQFF
TGTGCCAGCAGAACAAGCCTCTCCTACAATGAGCAGTTCTTC
>NA|TRBJ2-2|TRBV28|NA
CASSLFTRGSNTGELFF
TGTGCCAGCAGTTTATTTACGAGGGGGTCGAACACCGGGGAGCTGTTTTTT
>few|TRBJ2-7|TRBV6-1|TRBD2
CASSTEASGSRHEQYF
TGTGCCAGCAGCACCGAGGCTAGCGGGAGTCGCCACGAGCAGTACTTC
>many|TRBJ2-3|TRBV12-3/TRBV12-4|TRBD2
CASSRGTSGSGTDTQYF
TGTGCCAGCAGTCGGGGGACTAGCGGGAGTGGCACAGATACGCAGTATTTT